This is a list of T cell receptor beta chains from one sample in a study of graft-versus-host responses after intestinal transplantation. Measured with immunoSEQ multiplex PCR; TCRdb has only the in-frame clones, and not every one. The sample lists around 97,000 clones; 80% to 95% were seen once. These receptors have no known antigen. The sequences come from unstimulated CD8+ T cells sorted from spleen or lymph node cells, collected before intestinal transplant. The receptors originated from a human donor who received an intestinal transplant. Both conserved end residues are part of each CDR3. A D gene is named only where the DNA matches it firmly. Clone size is not always given. Where it is, it says once, few, many or a class for expanded clones.

size,length,J,D,V,CDR3,DNA
.,15,TRBJ2-7,TRBD1,TRBV7-3,CASSLRGQGAYEQYF,TGTGCCAGCAGCTTAAGGGGACAGGGTGCCTACGAGCAGTACTTC
.,14,TRBJ1-3,.,TRBV23-1,CARGREGVGNTIYF,TGCGCCCGCGGGCGGGAGGGGGTTGGAAACACCATATATTTT
.,15,TRBJ2-2,.,TRBV4-2,CASSQVQAAAGELFF,TGTGCCAGCAGCCAAGTGCAAGCTGCGGCCGGGGAGCTGTTTTTT
.,16,TRBJ2-7,TRBD1,TRBV4-1,CASSQELGQGASEQYF,TGCGCCAGCAGCCAAGAATTAGGGCAGGGGGCGTCCGAGCAGTACTTC
.,13,TRBJ2-7,.,TRBV2,CASSGRNSYEQYF,TGTGCCAGCAGTGGACGAAACTCCTACGAGCAGTACTTC
.,14,TRBJ2-6,.,TRBV6-5,CASSFASGANVLTF,TGTGCCAGCAGTTTTGCCTCTGGGGCCAACGTCCTGACTTTC
.,14,TRBJ1-1,.,TRBV4-2,CASSHPGVGTEAFF,TGTGCCAGCAGCCACCCGGGGGTTGGCACTGAAGCTTTCTTT
.,15,TRBJ1-1,.,TRBV6-1,CASTDTGGPNTEAFF,TGTGCCAGCACCGACACCGGGGGACCGAACACTGAAGCTTTCTTT
.,16,TRBJ2-1,.,TRBV7-8,CASSFHEWAFNNEQFF,TGTGCCAGCAGCTTCCATGAGTGGGCTTTCAACAATGAGCAGTTCTTC
.,14,TRBJ1-1,.,TRBV4-1,CASSQGMQANEAFF,TGCGCCAGCAGCCAAGGCATGCAGGCTAATGAAGCTTTCTTT
.,15,TRBJ2-1,.,TRBV14,CASSQGTGSYNEQFF,TGTGCCAGCAGTCAGGGAACAGGGTCCTACAATGAGCAGTTCTTC
.,16,TRBJ1-2,.,TRBV6-1,CASSEFGGYDSYGYTF,TGTGCCAGCAGTGAATTCGGGGGATACGACAGTTATGGCTACACCTTC
.,15,TRBJ2-1,TRBD1,TRBV27,CASSSGTGPYNEQFF,TGTGCCAGCAGTTCCGGGACAGGCCCCTACAATGAGCAGTTCTTC
.,14,TRBJ2-7,.,TRBV7-9,CASSSGGVGYEQYF,TGTGCCAGCAGCTCCGGCGGGGTGGGCTACGAGCAGTACTTC
.,16,TRBJ1-2,TRBD1,TRBV5-8,CASSSETGRGVYGYTF,TGTGCCAGCAGCTCCGAGACAGGGCGGGGAGTCTATGGCTACACCTTC
.,13,TRBJ2-1,TRBD2,TRBV11-2,CASSPGTSLEQFF,TGTGCCAGCAGCCCCGGGACTAGCCTTGAGCAGTTCTTC
.,15,TRBJ2-3,.,TRBV25-1,CASSPLLRLADTQYF,TGTGCCAGCAGTCCCCTACTTAGGTTAGCAGATACGCAGTATTTT
.,12,TRBJ1-6,.,TRBV6-5,CASSYKRVPLHF,TGTGCCAGCAGTTATAAGAGGGTCCCCCTCCACTTT
once,13,TRBJ1-1,.,TRBV10-2,CASSELAGLEAFF,TGCGCCAGCAGTGAGTTAGCCGGGCTTGAAGCTTTCTTT
.,13,TRBJ2-1,.,TRBV12-5,CASGLVLGNEQFF,TGTGCTAGTGGTTTGGTATTGGGTAATGAGCAGTTCTTC